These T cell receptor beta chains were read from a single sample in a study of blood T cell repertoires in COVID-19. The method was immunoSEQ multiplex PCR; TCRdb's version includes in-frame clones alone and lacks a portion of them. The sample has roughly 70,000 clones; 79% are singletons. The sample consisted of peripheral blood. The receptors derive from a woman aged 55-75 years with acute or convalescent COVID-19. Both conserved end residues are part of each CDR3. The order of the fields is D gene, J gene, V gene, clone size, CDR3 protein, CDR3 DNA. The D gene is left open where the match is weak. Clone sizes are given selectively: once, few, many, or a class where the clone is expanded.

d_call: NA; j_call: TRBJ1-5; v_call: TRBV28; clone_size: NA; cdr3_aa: CASSPHDKTKPQHF; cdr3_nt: TGTGCCAGCAGTCCCCACGACAAGACGAAGCCCCAGCATTTT
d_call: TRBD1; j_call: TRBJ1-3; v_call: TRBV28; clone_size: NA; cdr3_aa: CASSPDRVRGNTIYF; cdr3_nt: TGTGCCAGCAGTCCGGACAGGGTACGAGGAAACACCATATATTTT
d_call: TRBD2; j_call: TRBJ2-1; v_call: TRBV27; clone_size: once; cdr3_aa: CASSLSSGGVYNEQFF; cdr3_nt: TGTGCCAGCAGTTTGTCTAGCGGGGGTGTCTACAATGAGCAGTTCTTC
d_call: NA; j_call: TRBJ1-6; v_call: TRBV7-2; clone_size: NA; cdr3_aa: CASSLGRDNSPLHF; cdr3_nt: TGTGCCAGCAGCTTAGGACGGGATAATTCACCCCTCCACTTT
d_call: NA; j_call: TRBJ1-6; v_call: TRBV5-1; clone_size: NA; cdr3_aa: CASSLAAAGRNSPLHF; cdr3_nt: TGCGCCAGCAGCTTGGCCGCGGCAGGGCGTAATTCACCCCTCCACTTT
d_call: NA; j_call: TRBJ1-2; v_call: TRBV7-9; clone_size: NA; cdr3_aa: CASSPPGDGYTF; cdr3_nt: TGTGCCAGCAGCCCCCCCGGGGATGGCTACACCTTC
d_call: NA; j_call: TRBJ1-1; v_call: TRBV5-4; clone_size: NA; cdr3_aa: CASSLDPNTEAFF; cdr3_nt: TGTGCCAGCAGCCTAGACCCGAACACTGAAGCTTTCTTT
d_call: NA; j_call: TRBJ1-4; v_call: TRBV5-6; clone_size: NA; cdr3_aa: CASSLTPGLNEKLFF; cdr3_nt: TGTGCCAGCAGCTTGACCCCAGGGTTAAATGAAAAACTGTTTTTT
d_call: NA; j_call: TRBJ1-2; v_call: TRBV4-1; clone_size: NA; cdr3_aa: CASSQDVAGSYGYTF; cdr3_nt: TGCGCCAGCAGCCAAGACGTCGCCGGGTCCTATGGCTACACCTTC
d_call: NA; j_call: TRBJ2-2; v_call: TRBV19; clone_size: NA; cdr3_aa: CASNPRGRSSSNTGELFF; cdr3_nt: TGTGCCAGTAACCCTCGCGGCAGATCTAGCTCGAACACCGGGGAGCTGTTTTTT
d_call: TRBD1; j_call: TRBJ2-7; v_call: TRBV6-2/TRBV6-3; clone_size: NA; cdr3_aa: CASSYTKDRGRIFEQYF; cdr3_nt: TGTGCCAGCAGTTACACTAAGGACAGGGGGCGAATTTTCGAGCAGTACTTC
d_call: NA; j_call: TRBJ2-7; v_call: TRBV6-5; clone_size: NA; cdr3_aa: CASRGGPPGEQYF; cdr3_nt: TGTGCCAGCAGGGGGGGACCGCCCGGCGAGCAGTACTTC
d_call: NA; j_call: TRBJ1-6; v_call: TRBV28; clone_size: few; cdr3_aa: CAFQKGNNSPLHF; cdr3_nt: TGTGCCTTCCAAAAGGGGAATAATTCACCCCTCCACTTT
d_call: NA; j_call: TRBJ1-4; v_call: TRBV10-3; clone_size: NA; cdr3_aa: CAISESGGSLEKLFF; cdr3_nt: TGTGCCATCAGTGAGTCAGGAGGGAGTCTGGAAAAACTGTTTTTT
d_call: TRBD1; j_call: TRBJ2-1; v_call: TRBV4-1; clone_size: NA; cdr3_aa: CASSFDRGNYNEQFF; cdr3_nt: TGCGCCAGCAGCTTCGACAGGGGTAACTACAATGAGCAGTTCTTC
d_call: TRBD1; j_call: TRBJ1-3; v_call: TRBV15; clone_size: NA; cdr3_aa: CATSRDPGQGLTGNTIYF; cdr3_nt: TGTGCCACCAGCAGAGATCCAGGACAGGGGTTAACTGGAAACACCATATATTTT
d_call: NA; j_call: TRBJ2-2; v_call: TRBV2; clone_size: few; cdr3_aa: CASSDDIITGELFF; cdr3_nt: TGTGCCAGCAGTGACGACATTATCACCGGGGAGCTGTTTTTT
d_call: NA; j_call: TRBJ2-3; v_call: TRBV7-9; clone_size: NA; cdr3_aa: CASSHDKDTQYF; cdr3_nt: TGTGCCAGCTCCCACGACAAAGATACGCAGTATTTT
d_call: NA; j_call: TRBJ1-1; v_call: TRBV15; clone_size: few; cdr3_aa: CATSRETRAAEAFF; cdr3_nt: TGTGCCACCAGCAGAGAGACCAGGGCCGCTGAAGCTTTCTTT
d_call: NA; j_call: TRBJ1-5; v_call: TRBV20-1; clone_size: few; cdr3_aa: CSASLRGPQHF; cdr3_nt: TGCAGTGCTAGCCTCCGCGGGCCCCAGCATTTT
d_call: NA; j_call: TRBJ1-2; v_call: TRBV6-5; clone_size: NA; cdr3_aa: CASTWGGGGYTF; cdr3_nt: TGTGCCAGCACCTGGGGAGGGGGAGGCTACACCTTC
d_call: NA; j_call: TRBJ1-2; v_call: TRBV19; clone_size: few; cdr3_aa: CASSINSYTDGYTF; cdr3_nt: TGTGCCAGTAGTATTAACAGTTATACTGATGGCTACACCTTC
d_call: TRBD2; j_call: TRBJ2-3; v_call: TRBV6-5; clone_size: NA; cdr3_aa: CASSYLAGYTQYF; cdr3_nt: TGTGCCAGCAGTTACTTAGCGGGGTATACGCAGTATTTT
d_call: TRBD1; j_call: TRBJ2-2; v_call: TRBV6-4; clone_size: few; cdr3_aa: CASSEGKGAGGELFF; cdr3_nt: TGTGCCAGCAGTGAGGGAAAGGGGGCCGGCGGGGAGCTGTTTTTT
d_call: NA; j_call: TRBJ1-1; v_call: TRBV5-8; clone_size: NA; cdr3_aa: CASSSGSLGTEAFF; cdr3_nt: TGTGCCAGCAGCTCAGGGTCCTTGGGAACTGAAGCTTTCTTT
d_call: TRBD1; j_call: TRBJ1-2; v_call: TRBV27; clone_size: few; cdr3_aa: CASSSADRGHYGYTF; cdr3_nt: TGTGCCAGCAGCTCGGCGGACAGGGGACACTATGGCTACACCTTC
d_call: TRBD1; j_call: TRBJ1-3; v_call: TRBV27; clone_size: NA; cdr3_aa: CANIGQVPGNTIYF; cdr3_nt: TGTGCCAATATAGGACAGGTTCCGGGAAACACCATATATTTT
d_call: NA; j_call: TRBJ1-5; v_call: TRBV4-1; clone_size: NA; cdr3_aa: CASSQLGKRGYGQPQHF; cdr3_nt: TGCGCCAGCAGCCAATTGGGGAAAAGAGGGTATGGCCAGCCCCAGCATTTT
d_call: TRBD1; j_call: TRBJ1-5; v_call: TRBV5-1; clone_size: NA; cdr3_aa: CASSSGQEDQPQHF; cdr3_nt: TGCGCCAGCAGCTCGGGACAGGAAGATCAGCCCCAGCATTTT
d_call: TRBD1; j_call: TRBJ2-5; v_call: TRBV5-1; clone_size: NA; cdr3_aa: CASSLGDSQETQYF; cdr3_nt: TGCGCCAGCAGCTTGGGGGACAGCCAAGAGACCCAGTACTTC
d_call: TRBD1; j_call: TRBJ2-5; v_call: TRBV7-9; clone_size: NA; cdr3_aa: CASSQTGGVETQYF; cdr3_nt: TGTGCCAGCAGCCAGACAGGGGGCGTCGAGACCCAGTACTTC
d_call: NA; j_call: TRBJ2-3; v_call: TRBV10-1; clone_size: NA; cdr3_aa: CASQDSLSTDTQYF; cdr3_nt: TGCGCCAGCCAAGACAGCCTCAGCACAGATACGCAGTATTTT
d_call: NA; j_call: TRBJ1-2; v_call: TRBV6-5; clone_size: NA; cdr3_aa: CASSYPGSNYGYTF; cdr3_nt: TGTGCCAGCAGTTATCCAGGGTCGAACTATGGCTACACCTTC
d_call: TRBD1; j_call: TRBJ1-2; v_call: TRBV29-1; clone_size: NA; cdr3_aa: CSVRGQLYGYTF; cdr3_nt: TGCAGCGTGAGGGGACAGCTCTATGGCTACACCTTC
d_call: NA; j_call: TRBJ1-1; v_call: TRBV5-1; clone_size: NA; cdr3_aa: CASSFGGNTEAFF; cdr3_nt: TGCGCCAGCAGCTTCGGGGGGAACACTGAAGCTTTCTTT
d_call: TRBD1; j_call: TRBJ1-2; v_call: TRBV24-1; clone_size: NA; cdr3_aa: CATRPTGHGYTF; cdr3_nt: TGTGCCACCCGACCGACAGGGCATGGCTACACCTTC
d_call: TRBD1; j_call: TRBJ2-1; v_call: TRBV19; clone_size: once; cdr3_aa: CASRIDRGSYNEQFF; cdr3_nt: TGTGCCAGTAGGATAGACAGGGGATCCTACAATGAGCAGTTCTTC
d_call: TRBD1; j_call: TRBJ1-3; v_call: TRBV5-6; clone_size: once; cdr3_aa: CASSPGGISSGNTIYF; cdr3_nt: TGTGCCAGCAGCCCAGGGGGGATAAGCTCTGGAAACACCATATATTTT
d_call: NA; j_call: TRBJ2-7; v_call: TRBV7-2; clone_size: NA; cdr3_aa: CASRDSHLSYEQYF; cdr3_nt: TGTGCCAGCAGGGACAGCCATCTCTCCTACGAGCAGTACTTC
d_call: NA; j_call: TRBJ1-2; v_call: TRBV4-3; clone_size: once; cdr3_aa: CASSQSLVRVPNENYGYTF; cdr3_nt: TGCGCCAGCAGCCAAAGCCTCGTCAGGGTCCCCAACGAGAACTATGGCTACACCTTC
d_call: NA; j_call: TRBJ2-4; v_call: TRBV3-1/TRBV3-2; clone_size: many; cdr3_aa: CASSQEAGSAKNIQYF; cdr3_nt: TGTGCCAGCAGCCAAGAAGCGGGCTCGGCCAAAAACATTCAGTACTTC
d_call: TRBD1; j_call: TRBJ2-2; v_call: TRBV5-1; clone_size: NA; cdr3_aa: CASSWDRGNTGELFF; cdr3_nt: TGCGCCAGCAGCTGGGACAGGGGGAACACCGGGGAGCTGTTTTTT
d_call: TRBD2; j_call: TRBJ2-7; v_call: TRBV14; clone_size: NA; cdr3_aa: CASSQGPRGDSYEQYF; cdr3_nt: TGTGCCAGCAGCCAAGGGCCTCGGGGGGACTCCTACGAGCAGTACTTC
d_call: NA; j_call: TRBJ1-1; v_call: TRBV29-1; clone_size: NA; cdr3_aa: CSVEPGGTDVAFF; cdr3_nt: TGCAGCGTTGAACCGGGGGGGACCGACGTAGCTTTCTTT
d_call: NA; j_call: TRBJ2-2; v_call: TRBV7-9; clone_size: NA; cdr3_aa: CASSLRGVGELFF; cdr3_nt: TGTGCCAGCAGCTTAAGAGGAGTCGGGGAGCTGTTTTTT
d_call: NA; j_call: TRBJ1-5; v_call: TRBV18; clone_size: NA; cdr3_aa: CASSPFRTDSNQPQHF; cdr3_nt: TGTGCCAGCTCACCATTCAGGACAGATAGCAATCAGCCCCAGCATTTT
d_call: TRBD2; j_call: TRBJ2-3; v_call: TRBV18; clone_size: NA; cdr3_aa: CASSPAAGGRTDTQYF; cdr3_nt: TGTGCCAGCTCACCGGCGGCGGGGGGCCGCACAGATACGCAGTATTTT
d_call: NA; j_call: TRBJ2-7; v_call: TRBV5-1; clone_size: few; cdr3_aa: CASSLDNDYEQYF; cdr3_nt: TGCGCCAGCAGCTTGGACAACGACTACGAGCAGTACTTC
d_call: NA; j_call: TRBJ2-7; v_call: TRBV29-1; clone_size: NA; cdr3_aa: CSVERRQGSYEQYF; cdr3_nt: TGCAGCGTTGAAAGACGGCAGGGCTCCTACGAGCAGTACTTC
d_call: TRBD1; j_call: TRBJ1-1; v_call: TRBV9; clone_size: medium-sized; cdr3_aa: CASSVLGQGGRDTEAFF; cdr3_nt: TGTGCCAGCAGCGTATTGGGACAGGGAGGAAGAGATACTGAAGCTTTCTTT